The 5 T cell receptor beta chains given below trace back to one sample, sequenced in a study of T cell responses to AZD1222 COVID-19 vaccine. The data were produced by immunoSEQ multiplex PCR, yet TCRdb's version contains in-frame clones alone and is incomplete. This sample has 130,000 to 150,000 clones, with around 88% found just once. Material: peripheral blood, obtained on day 0 of AZD1222 vaccination. These receptors came from an adult in good health.

This chain joins TRBV6-5 and TRBJ2-7, with D unclear. Germline-derived CDR1 and CDR2 are MNHEY and SVGAGI. V was clipped by 10 bases and J by 6 bases, with 16 bases between them. This CDR3 region has 12 residues. CDR3 bases: TGTGCCACCATAAGGATGAGTCTCGAGCAGTACTTC. It codes for CATIRMSLEQYF.

The chain uses TRBV19 and TRBJ2-2; 8 bases are shared with TRBD1. From germline, CDR1 is LNHDA and CDR2 SQIVND (reference sequence). The trim removed 7 bases at V and 5 bases at J, leaving 15 bases unmatched. The CDR3 length is 17 residues. The CDR3 sequence is CASIPGADRAGTGELFF. The CDR3 DNA follows: TGTGCCAGTATTCCGGGAGCGGACAGGGCAGGGACCGGGGAGCTGTTTTTT.

This sequence joins TRBV12-3 or TRBV12-4 and TRBJ1-2, with D possibly being TRBD1 (6 bases). This CDR3 region has 12 residues. Deletions cut 3 bases from V and 8 bases from J, with 10 bases between. CDR3 protein: CASSFRGGGYTF. CDR3 sequence (DNA): TGTGCCAGCAGTTTCCGGGGGGGCGGCTACACCTTC.

This chain connects TRBV11-2 to TRBJ1-1, with 7 bases that match TRBD1. Per germline, CDR1 SGHAT and CDR2 FQNNGV. The CDR3 runs to 15 residues. Germline trimming cut 4 bases from V and 5 bases from J; bases unmatched to any gene: 10. DNA of the CDR3: TGTGCCAGCAGCTCGACCGGGACAGCTCTTACTGAAGCTTTCTTT. Its protein product is CASSSTGTALTEAFF.

The chain combines TRBV28 with TRBJ1-4; D gene uncertain. V was clipped by 6 bases and J by 7 bases, with 18 bases between them. Germline V gene lookup returns CDR1 MDHEN and CDR2 SYDVKM. The CDR3 length is 15 residues. The CDR3, as DNA: TGTGCCAGCAGATCCCAGAGGGAGGCGAGTGAAAAACTGTTTTTT. This encodes CASRSQREASEKLFF.